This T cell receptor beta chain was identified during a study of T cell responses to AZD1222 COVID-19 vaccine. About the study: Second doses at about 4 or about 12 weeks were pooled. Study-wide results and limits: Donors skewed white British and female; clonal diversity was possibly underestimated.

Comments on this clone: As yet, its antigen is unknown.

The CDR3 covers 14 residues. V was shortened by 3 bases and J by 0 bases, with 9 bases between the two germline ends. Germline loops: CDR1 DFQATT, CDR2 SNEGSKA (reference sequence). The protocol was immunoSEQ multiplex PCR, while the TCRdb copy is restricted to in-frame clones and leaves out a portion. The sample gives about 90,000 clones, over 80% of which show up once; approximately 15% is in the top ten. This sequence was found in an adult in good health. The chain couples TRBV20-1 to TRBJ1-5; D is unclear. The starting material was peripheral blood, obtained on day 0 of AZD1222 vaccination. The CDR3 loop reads CSASPPYSNQPQHF. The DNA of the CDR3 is TGCAGTGCTAGTCCGCCGTATAGCAATCAGCCCCAGCATTTT.